The T cell receptor (beta chain) described here comes from a study of CD8 T cells in ankylosing spondylitis (dated by TCRdb to about 2017). General notes on the study: T cell receptor beta repertoires were profiled in healthy donors and ankylosing spondylitis patients so that disease-linked TCR variants could be found. The full study cohort comprised about 24 ankylosing spondylitis patients and some 110 healthy donors. Peripheral blood was sampled, and synovial fluid was also collected from ankylosing spondylitis patients. The study at large found these results: Some TCR beta motif variants had previously been reported in synovial fluid and blood of reactive arthritis patients, which suggested common disease-initiation mechanisms. A CD8+ phenotype was shown by the disease-linked clones, which were found at relatively low frequencies in peripheral blood. Blood from ankylosing spondylitis patients appeared to be characterized by a TCR beta motif made up of under ten highly homologous amino acid variants. The disease-linked clones were reported to be significantly enriched in matched synovial fluid samples from ankylosing spondylitis patients.

Trimming takes 6 bases from V and 6 bases from J, and the germline ends sit 18 bases apart. Spanning cysteine to phenylalanine, the CDR3 consists of 14 amino acids. The retained sequence is limited to the CDR3, 42 bases, with the frame set at the first base. CDR1 DFQATT and CDR2 SNEGSKA were looked up in the germline V gene (reference sequence). This clonotype was detected ten times or more. Its antigen is currently not known. Base-call qualities are not available, and no considerably larger clone is one nucleotide away. Sequencing used an Illumina HiSeq 2500. TCR beta libraries were prepared by quantitative 5'-RACE with molecular barcodes. In the original analysis: Disease-linked TCR variants were identified with a new computational method built on a probabilistic model of VDJ rearrangement. TCRdb passed the public sequencing reads through fastp at Q25 and MiXCR, retaining productive beta sequences. Every distinct CDR3 protein forms one entry, paired with its most common genes and DNA. None of the V and J calls come from the authors' own analysis; TCRdb made them. This sample holds around 770,000 distinct CDR3 sequences; about an eighth were observed only once. In total, the top ten clones hold 0.51% of the sample.

The sequence was obtained from a male donor with ankylosing spondylitis. The specimen was blood, either unsorted or a sorted T cell fraction (not recorded which). The chain uses TRBV20-1 and TRBJ2-1; the D gene may be TRBD1 or TRBD2, since each aligns over 5 bases. The CDR3 corresponds to CSAAPPARGNEQFF. The nucleotide sequence is given as TGCAGTGCCGCACCCCCGGCGAGGGGCAATGAGCAGTTCTTC.